This T cell receptor (beta chain) is from a study of cytomegalovirus exposure and HLA in healthy donors. Germline trimming cut 5 bases from V and 5 bases from J; bases unmatched to any gene: 4. Germline assignment: CDR1 MNHEY and CDR2 SMNVEV (reference sequence). CDR3 length equals 13 residues. It was with 60 Vbeta and 13 Jbeta primers that the PCR ran. TCRdb keeps only in-frame clones here, not all; method: immunoSEQ multiplex PCR. The profile shows 150,000 to 170,000 clones, about three quarters of them singletons. The source material was PBMCs. The receptor was derived from a man younger than 35 in good health and CMV-seronegative. The V gene is TRBV27, the J gene TRBJ2-7; 9 bases agree with TRBD1. The chain's CDR3 is CASSRTGGNEQYF. In DNA form, the CDR3 reads TGTGCCAGCAGTCGTACAGGGGGCAACGAGCAGTACTTC.